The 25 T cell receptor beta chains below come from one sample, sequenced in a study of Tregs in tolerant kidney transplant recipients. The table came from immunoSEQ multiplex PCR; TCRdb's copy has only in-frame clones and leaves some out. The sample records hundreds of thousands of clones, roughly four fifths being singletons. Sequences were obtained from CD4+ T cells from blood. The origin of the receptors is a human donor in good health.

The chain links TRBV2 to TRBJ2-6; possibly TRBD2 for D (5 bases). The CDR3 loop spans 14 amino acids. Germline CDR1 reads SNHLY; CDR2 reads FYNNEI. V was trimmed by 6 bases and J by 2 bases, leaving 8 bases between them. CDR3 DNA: TGTGCCAGCAGGAAGGGAGCTGGGGCCAACGTCCTGACTTTC. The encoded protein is CASRKGAGANVLTF.

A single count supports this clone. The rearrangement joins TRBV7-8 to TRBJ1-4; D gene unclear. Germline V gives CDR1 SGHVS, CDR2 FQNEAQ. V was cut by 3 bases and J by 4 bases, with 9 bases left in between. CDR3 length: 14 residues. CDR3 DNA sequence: TGTGCCAGCAGCTTCGACGGTCTTAATGAAAAACTGTTTTTT. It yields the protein CASSFDGLNEKLFF.

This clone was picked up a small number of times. This CDR3 reads CASSLNPTDTGELFF. Written as DNA, the CDR3 is TGTGCCAGCAGCTTAAACCCGACAGACACCGGGGAGCTGTTTTTT. The chain links TRBV11-2 to TRBJ2-2; possible D gene TRBD1, 5 bases. Trimming stripped 2 bases from V and 3 bases from J, with 10 bases between. CDR3 size: 15 residues. Germline V gene data show CDR1 as SGHAT and CDR2 as FQNNGV.

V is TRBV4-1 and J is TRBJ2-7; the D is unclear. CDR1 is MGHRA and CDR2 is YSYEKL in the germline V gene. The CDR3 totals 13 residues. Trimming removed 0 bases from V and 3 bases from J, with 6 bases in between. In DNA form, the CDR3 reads TGCGCCAGCAGCCAAGATCACGGCTACGAGCAGTACTTC. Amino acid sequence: CASSQDHGYEQYF.

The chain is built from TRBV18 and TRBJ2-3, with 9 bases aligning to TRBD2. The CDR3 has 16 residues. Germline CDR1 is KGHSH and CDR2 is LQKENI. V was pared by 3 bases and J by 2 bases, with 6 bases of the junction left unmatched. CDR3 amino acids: CASSPGLAGLTDTQYF. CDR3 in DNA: TGTGCCAGCTCACCGGGACTAGCAGGGCTCACAGATACGCAGTATTTT.

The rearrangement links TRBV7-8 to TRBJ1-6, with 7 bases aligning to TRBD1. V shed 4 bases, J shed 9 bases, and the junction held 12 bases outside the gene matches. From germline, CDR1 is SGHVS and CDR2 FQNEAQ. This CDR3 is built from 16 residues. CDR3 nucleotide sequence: TGTGCCAGCAGCTCCCAGGGGGGAGGGGTAGGTTCACCCCTCCACTTT. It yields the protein CASSSQGGGVGSPLHF.

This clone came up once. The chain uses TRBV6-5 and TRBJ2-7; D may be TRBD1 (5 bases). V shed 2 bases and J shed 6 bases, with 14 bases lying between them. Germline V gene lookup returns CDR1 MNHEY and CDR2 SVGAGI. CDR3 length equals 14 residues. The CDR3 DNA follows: TGTGCCAGCAGTTACATGGTCTACGACAGCGAGCAGTACTTC. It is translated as CASSYMVYDSEQYF.

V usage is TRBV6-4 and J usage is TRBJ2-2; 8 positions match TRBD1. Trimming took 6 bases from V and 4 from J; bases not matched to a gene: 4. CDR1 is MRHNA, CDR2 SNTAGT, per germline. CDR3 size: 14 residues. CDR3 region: CASSVTGGTGELFF. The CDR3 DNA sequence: TGTGCCAGCAGCGTTACAGGGGGCACCGGGGAGCTGTTTTTT.

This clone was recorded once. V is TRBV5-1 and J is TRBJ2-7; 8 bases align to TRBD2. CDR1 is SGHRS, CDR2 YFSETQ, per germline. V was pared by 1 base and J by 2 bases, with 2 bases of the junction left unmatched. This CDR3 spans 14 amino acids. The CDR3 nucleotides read TGCGCCAGCAGCTTGACGGGAGGGACCTACGAGCAGTACTTC. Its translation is CASSLTGGTYEQYF.

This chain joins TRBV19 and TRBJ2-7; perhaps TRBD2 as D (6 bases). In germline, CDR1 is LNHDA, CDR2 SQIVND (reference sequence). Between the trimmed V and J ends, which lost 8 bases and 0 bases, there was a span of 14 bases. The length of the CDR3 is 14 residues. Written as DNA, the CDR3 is TGTGCCAGTCGACCGGCGGGGAGCTCCTACGAGCAGTACTTC. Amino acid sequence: CASRPAGSSYEQYF. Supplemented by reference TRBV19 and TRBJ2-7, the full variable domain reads DGGITQSPKYLFRKEGQNVTLSCEQNLNHDAMYWYRQDPGQGLRLIYYSQIVNDFQKGDIAEGYSVSREKKESFPLTVTSAQKNPTAFYLCASRPAGSSYEQYFGPGTRLTVT.

In DNA, the CDR3 is TGTGCCTCCCAGAGAGACAGGAACACCGGGGAGCTGTTTTTT. This encodes CASQRDRNTGELFF. This chain connects TRBV19 to TRBJ2-2, with a possible D match to TRBD1 (5 bases). The germline V gene encodes CDR1 LNHDA and CDR2 SQIVND (reference sequence). The ends were cut back, 11 bases at V and 1 base at J, with 14 bases in the middle. The CDR3 extends over 14 amino acids.

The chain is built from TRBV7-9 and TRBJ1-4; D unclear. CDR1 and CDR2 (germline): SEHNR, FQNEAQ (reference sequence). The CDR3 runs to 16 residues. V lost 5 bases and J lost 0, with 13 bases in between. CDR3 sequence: CASSPIRGPTNEKLFF. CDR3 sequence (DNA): TGTGCCAGCAGCCCAATTAGAGGGCCAACTAATGAAAAACTGTTTTTT.

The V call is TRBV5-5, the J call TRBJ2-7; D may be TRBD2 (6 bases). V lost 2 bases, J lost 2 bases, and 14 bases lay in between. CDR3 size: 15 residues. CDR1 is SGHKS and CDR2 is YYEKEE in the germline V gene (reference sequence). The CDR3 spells CASSFRISGPYEQYF. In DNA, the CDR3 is TGTGCCAGCAGCTTTAGAATTAGCGGACCCTACGAGCAGTACTTC.

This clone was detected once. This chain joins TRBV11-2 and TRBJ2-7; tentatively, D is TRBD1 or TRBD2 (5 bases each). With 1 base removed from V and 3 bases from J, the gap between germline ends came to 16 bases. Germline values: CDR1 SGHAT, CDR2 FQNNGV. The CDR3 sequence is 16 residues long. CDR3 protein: CASSLALGTEVYEQYF. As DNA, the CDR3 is TGTGCCAGCAGCTTAGCGCTTGGGACGGAGGTCTACGAGCAGTACTTC.

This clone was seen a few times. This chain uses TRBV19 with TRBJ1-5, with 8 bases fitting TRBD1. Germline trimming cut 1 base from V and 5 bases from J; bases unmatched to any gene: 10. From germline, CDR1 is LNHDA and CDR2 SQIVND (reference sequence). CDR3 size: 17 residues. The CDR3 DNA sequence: TGTGCCAGTAGTATAGTAGCGGACAGGGTAATGTATCAGCCCCAGCATTTT. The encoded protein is CASSIVADRVMYQPQHF.

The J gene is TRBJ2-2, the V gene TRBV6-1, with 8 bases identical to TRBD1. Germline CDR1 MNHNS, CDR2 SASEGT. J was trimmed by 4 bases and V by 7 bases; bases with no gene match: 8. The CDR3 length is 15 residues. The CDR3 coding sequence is TGTGCCAGCATTGAGCACAGGGGGTCCACCGGGGAGCTGTTTTTT. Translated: CASIEHRGSTGELFF.

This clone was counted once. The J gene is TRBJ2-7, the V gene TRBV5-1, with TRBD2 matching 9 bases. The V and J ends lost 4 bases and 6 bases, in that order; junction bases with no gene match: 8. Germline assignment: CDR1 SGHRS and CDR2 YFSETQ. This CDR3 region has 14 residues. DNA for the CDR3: TGCGCCAGCAGCCCTAGCGGGACCGCCGGCGAGCAGTACTTC. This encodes CASSPSGTAGEQYF. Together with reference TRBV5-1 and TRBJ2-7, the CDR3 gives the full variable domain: KAGVTQTPRYLIKTRGQQVTLSCSPISGHRSVSWYQQTPGQGLQFLFEYFSETQRNKGNFPGRFSGRQFSNSRSEMNVSTLELGDSALYLCASSPSGTAGEQYFGPGTRLTVT.

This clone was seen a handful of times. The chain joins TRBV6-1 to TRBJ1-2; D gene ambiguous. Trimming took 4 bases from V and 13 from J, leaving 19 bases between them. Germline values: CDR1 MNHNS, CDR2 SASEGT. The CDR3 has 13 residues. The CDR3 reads CASSGETRARGTF. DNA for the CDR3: TGTGCCAGCAGTGGAGAGACCCGCGCCCGGGGCACCTTC.

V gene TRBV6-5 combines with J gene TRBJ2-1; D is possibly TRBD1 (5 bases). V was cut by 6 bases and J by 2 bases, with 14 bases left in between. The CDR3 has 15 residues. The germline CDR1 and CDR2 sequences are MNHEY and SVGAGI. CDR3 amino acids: CASSPPRGTYNEQFF. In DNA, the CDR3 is TGTGCCAGCAGCCCACCAAGGGGTACCTACAATGAGCAGTTCTTC.

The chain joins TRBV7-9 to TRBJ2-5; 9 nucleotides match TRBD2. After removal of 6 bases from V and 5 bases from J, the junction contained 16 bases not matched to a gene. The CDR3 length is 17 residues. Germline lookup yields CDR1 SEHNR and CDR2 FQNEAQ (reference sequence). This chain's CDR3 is CASRPHFWLAGDETQYF. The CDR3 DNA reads TGTGCCAGCAGACCCCACTTTTGGTTAGCGGGGGATGAGACCCAGTACTTC.

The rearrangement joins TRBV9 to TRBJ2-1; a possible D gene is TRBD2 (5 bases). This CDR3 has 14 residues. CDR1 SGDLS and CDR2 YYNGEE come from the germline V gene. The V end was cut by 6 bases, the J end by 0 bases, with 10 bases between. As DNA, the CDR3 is TGTGCCAGCACGCTAGCAAACTCCTACAATGAGCAGTTCTTC. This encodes CASTLANSYNEQFF. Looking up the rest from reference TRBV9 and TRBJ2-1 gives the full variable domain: DSGVTQTPKHLITATGQRVTLRCSPRSGDLSVYWYQQSLDQGLQFLIQYYNGEERAKGNILERFSAQQFPDLHSELNLSSLELGDSALYFCASTLANSYNEQFFGPGTRLTVL.

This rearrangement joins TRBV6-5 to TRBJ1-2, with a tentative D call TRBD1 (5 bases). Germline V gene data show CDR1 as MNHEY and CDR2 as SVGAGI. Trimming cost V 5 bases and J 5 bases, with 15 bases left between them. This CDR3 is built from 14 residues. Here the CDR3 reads CASSRGLGPYGYTF. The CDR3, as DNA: TGTGCCAGCAGTCGGGGACTTGGCCCTTATGGCTACACCTTC.

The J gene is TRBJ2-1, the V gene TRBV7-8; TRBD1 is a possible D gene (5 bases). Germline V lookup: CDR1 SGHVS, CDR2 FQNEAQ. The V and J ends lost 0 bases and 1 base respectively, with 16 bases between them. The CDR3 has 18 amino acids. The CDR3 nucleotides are TGTGCCAGCAGCTTAGCGAATGCAGGGTCGAATTCCTACAATGAGCAGTTCTTC. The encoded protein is CASSLANAGSNSYNEQFF.

The CDR3 is CASSNRAGDEQYF. The CDR3 DNA is TGTGCCAGCAGCAATCGGGCAGGGGACGAGCAGTACTTC. The chain employs TRBV21-1 and TRBJ2-7; TRBD1 is the table's D call, not checked against the DNA. TRBV21-1 is a recognized pseudogene. The CDR3 has 13 amino acids.

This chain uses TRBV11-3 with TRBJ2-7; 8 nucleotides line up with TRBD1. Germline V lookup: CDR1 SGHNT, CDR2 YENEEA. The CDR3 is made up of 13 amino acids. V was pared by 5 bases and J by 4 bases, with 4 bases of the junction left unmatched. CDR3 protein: CASSLGQVYEQYF. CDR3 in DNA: TGTGCCAGCAGCCTGGGACAGGTTTACGAGCAGTACTTC.